This TCR beta chain was profiled in a study of identical twins' blood T cells. Study-wide findings and caveats: Out-of-frame TCRbeta clonotypes reportedly had markedly more similar V usage in twins than unrelated donors. Each donor's most abundant TCRbeta clonotypes shared more CDR3 sequences with her twin than unrelated donors.

This CDR3 has 15 amino acids. Trimming removed 4 bases from V and 6 bases from J; junction bases left unmatched: 7. Per germline, CDR1 MDHEN and CDR2 SYDVKM. This clonotype was detected a few times. Its cognate antigen is unknown. A previously described protocol, modified, built RNA-based TCR cDNA libraries. A single record per CDR3 protein comes from TCRdb applying MiXCR to the 5' RACE reads. This sample carries roughly 340,000 distinct CDR3 sequences, over 25% of them seen once, and the ten largest clones take 6.1%. The specimen sequenced was PBMCs. The chain employs TRBV28 and TRBJ1-5, with 9 positions matching TRBD1. The origin of this receptor is a woman aged 18 to 55 in good health. The CDR3 sequence: CASSSHTGGSQPQHF. CDR3 coding DNA: TGTGCCAGCAGTTCCCACACAGGGGGCAGTCAGCCCCAGCATTTT.